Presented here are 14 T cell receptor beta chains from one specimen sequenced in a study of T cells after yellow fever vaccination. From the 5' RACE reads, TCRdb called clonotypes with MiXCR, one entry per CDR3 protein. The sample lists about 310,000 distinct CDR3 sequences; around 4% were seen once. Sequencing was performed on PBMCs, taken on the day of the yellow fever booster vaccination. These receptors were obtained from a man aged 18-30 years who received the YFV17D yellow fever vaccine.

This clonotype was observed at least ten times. The CDR3 region is CAIRPTGGEREKLFF. The CDR3 coding sequence is TGTGCCATCAGACCCACAGGGGGCGAACGTGAAAAACTGTTTTTT. The chain combines TRBV10-3 with TRBJ1-4, with 9 bases matching TRBD1. The germline gives CDR1 ENHRY, CDR2 SYGVKD. CDR3 length: 15 amino acids. V lost 6 bases and J lost 7; bases outside the gene matches: 9.

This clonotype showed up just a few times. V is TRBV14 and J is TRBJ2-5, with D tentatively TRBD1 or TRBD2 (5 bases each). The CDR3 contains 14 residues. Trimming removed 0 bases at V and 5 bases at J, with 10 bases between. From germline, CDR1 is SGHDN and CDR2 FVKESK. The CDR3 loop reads CASSQDIEGETQYF. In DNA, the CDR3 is TGTGCCAGCAGCCAAGATATTGAGGGGGAGACCCAGTACTTC. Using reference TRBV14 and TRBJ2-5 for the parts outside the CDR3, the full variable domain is EAGVTQFPSHSVIEKGQTVTLRCDPISGHDNLYWYRRVMGKEIKFLLHFVKESKQDESGMPNNRFLAERTGGTYSTLKVQPAELEDSGVYFCASSQDIEGETQYFGPGTRLLVL.

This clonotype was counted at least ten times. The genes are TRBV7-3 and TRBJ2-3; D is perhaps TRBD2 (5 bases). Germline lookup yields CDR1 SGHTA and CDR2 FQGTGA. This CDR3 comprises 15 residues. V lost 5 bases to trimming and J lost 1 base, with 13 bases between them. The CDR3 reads CASSPWRSGTDTQYF. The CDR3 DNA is TGTGCCAGCAGCCCGTGGAGGTCGGGCACAGATACGCAGTATTTT.

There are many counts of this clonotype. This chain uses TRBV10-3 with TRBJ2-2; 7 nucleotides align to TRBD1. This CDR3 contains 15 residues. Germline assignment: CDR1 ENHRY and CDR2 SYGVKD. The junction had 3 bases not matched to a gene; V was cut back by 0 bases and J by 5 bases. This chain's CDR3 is CAISESQQGTGELFF. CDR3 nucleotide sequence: TGTGCCATCAGTGAGTCCCAACAGGGGACCGGGGAGCTGTTTTTT.

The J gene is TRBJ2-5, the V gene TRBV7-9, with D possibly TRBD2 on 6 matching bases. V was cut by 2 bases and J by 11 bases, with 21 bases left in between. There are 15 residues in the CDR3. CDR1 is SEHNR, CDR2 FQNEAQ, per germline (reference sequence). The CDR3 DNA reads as TGTGCCAGCAGCTTACTTTCTAGCCCCTCAGGGACTCAGTACTTC. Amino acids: CASSLLSSPSGTQYF.

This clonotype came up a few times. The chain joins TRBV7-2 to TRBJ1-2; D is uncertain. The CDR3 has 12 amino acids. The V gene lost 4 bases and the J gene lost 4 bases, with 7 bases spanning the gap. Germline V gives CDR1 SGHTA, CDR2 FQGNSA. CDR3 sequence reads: CASSSGSYGYTF. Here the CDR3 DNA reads TGTGCCAGCAGCTCCGGCTCCTATGGCTACACCTTC.

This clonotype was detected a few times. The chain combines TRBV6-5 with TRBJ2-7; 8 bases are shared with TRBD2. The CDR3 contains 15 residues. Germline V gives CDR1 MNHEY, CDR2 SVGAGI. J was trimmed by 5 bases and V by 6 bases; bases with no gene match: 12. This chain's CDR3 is CASRGLGAGGHEQYF. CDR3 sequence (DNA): TGTGCCAGCAGGGGACTTGGGGCGGGGGGACACGAGCAGTACTTC.

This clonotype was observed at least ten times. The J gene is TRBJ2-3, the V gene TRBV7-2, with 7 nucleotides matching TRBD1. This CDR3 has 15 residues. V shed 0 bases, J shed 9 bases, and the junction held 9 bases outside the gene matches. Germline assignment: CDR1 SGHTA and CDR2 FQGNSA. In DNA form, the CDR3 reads TGTGCCAGCAGCTTAGCGCCTCAGGGGGTCAGAACGCAGTATTTT. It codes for CASSLAPQGVRTQYF.

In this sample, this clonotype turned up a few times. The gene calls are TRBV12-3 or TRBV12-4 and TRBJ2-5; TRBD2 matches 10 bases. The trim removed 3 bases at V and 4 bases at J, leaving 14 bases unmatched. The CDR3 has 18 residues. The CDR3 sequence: CASSFSGGLGAGRETQYF. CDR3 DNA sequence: TGTGCCAGCAGTTTTAGCGGGGGGCTTGGGGCAGGTCGAGAGACCCAGTACTTC.

The DNA for the CDR3 is TGTGCCAGCAGTCGAACAGGGGGTCTCGGGCATGAGCAGTTCTTC. Amino acids: CASSRTGGLGHEQFF. J is TRBJ2-1 and V is TRBV28; 8 bases agree with TRBD1. Trimming cost V 5 bases and J 8 bases; bases outside gene matches: 11. CDR1 and CDR2 (germline): MDHEN, SYDVKM. The CDR3 has 15 amino acids.

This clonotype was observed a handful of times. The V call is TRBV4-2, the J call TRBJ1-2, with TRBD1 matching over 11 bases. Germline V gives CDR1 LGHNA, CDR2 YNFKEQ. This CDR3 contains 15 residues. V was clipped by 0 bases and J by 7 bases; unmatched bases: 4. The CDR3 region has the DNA TGTGCCAGCAGCCAAGAGGGACAGGGGGTACGTGGCTACACCTTC. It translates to CASSQEGQGVRGYTF.

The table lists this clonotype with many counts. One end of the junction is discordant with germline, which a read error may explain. In nucleotides, the CDR3 is TGTGCCAGCACTTTACAGGGAGATCAGCCCCAGCATTTT. Protein product: CASTLQGDQPQHF. The chain has TRBV12-3 or TRBV12-4 and TRBJ1-5, with D perhaps matching TRBD1 (6 bases). This CDR3 is 13 amino acids long.

The CDR3, as DNA: TGTGCCAGCAGCACAGGCAAGTCTGAAGCTTTCTTT. It yields the protein CASSTGKSEAFF. The rearrangement uses TRBV5-4 and TRBJ1-1; D is perhaps TRBD1 (5 bases). The CDR3 runs 12 residues. The V gene's germline CDR1 is SGHNT and CDR2 YYREEE (reference sequence). V gave up 4 bases and J gave up 6 bases, with 10 bases separating them.

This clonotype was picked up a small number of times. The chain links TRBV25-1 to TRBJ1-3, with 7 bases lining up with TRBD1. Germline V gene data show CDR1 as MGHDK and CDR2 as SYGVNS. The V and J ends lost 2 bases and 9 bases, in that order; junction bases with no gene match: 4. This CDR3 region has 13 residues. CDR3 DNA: TGTGCCAGCAGTGAAGCAGGGGGAGCCACCATATATTTT. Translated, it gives CASSEAGGATIYF.